This T cell receptor (beta chain) was documented in a study of T cell responses to AZD1222 COVID-19 vaccine. Using immunoSEQ multiplex PCR, the repertoire was profiled, and TCRdb retains in-frame clones only, with some absent. The sample yields roughly 150,000 clones, 80% to 90% seen once. The V gene's germline CDR1 is LGHNT and CDR2 FRNRAP. V shed 5 bases and J shed 2 bases, with 12 bases lying between them. The CDR3 spans 14 residues. The source of this sequence is an adult in good health. The gene calls are TRBV12-5 and TRBJ2-5, with D unresolved. The input for sequencing was peripheral blood, taken on day 0 of AZD1222 vaccination. CDR3 nucleotides: TGTGCTAGTGGTCAACTCCAGGCTCAAGAGACCCAGTACTTC. Translation: CASGQLQAQETQYF.